The 8 T cell receptor beta chains listed next were all sequenced from one sample in a study of blood T cell repertoires in COVID-19. Only in-frame clones appear in the TCRdb table, and some are missing; sequencing was by immunoSEQ multiplex PCR. This table has just under 85,000 clones, about four fifths appearing once. What was sequenced was peripheral blood. Receptors originate from an older woman with acute or convalescent COVID-19.

The sample holds a few counts of this clone. This chain connects TRBV30 to TRBJ1-2; 8 bases agree with TRBD1. Germline V gene lookup returns CDR1 GTSNPN and CDR2 SVGIG (reference sequence). Trimming took 2 bases from V and 2 from J; bases not matched to a gene: 4. The CDR3 has 14 amino acids. DNA of the CDR3: TGTGCCTGGAGTATAGGACAGGGCAACTATGGCTACACCTTC. This translates into CAWSIGQGNYGYTF. The full variable domain, in which reference TRBV30 and TRBJ1-2 provide the parts outside the CDR3, is SQTIHQWPATLVQPVGSPLSLECTVEGTSNPNLYWYRQAAGRGLQLLFYSVGIGQISSEVPQNLSASRPQDRQFILSSKKLLLSDSGFYLCAWSIGQGNYGYTFGSGTRLTVV.

A single count supports this clone. V gene TRBV7-2 combines with J gene TRBJ1-4; 12 bases map to TRBD1. Germline loops: CDR1 SGHTA, CDR2 FQGNSA. The CDR3 totals 14 residues. The junction had 7 bases not matched to a gene; V was cut back by 5 bases and J by 12 bases. In DNA form, the CDR3 reads TGTGCCAGCAGCCGGGACAGGGGGCGCGGGGAACTGTTTTTT. It is translated as CASSRDRGRGELFF.

The gene calls are TRBV15 and TRBJ2-7; 9 bases line up with TRBD1. CDR1 is LNHNV, CDR2 YYDKDF, per germline (reference sequence). The junction had 4 bases not matched to a gene; V was cut back by 1 base and J by 0 bases. The CDR3 runs 16 residues. CDR3 loop: CATSRGGTGISYEQYF. CDR3 sequence (DNA): TGTGCCACCAGCAGAGGCGGGACAGGGATCTCCTACGAGCAGTACTTC. Full variable domain (rest looked up from reference TRBV15 and TRBJ2-7): DAMVIQNPRYQVTQFGKPVTLSCSQTLNHNVMYWYQQKSSQAPKLLFHYYDKDFNNEADTPDNFQSRRPNTSFCFLDIRSPGLGDTAMYLCATSRGGTGISYEQYFGPGTRLTVT.

The rearrangement uses TRBV23-1 and TRBJ1-1; D gene uncertain. TRBV23-1 belongs to the ORF category, with a function that is uncertain. This CDR3 is 14 amino acids long. The CDR3 coding sequence is TGCGCTGAAGAGGGTCCTACTATCAACACTGAAGCTTTCTTT. Protein product: CAEEGPTINTEAFF.

V usage is TRBV29-1 and J usage is TRBJ2-2; 9 bases match TRBD2. Germline V gene lookup returns CDR1 SQVTM and CDR2 ANQGSEA. V shed 5 bases and J 1 base; nucleotides not matched to a gene: 11. The CDR3 is 17 residues long. The CDR3 sequence: CSVPLGRTSVNTGELFF. CDR3 in DNA: TGCAGCGTTCCGTTGGGTAGGACTAGCGTGAACACCGGGGAGCTGTTTTTT.

CDR3 residues: CASSQAGNSGNTIYF. CDR3 DNA: TGTGCCAGCAGCCAAGCAGGGAACTCTGGAAACACCATATATTTT. The V and J genes are TRBV3-1 (or the pseudogene TRBV3-2) and TRBJ1-3; D is possibly TRBD1 (5 bases). CDR1 and CDR2 from the germline V gene are LGHDT and YNNKEL (reference sequence). This CDR3 has 15 amino acids. V gave up 1 base and J gave up 0 bases, with 7 bases separating them.

V gene TRBV2 combines with J gene TRBJ1-2; 7 positions match TRBD1. There are 16 residues in the CDR3. Trimming removed 5 bases from V and 0 bases from J; junction bases left unmatched: 9. The V gene's germline CDR1 is SNHLY and CDR2 FYNNEI. Here the CDR3 reads CASSSLRDSPNYGYTF. CDR3 DNA: TGTGCCAGCAGTTCTCTTCGGGACAGCCCTAACTATGGCTACACCTTC. The full variable domain, rest sourced from reference TRBV2 and TRBJ1-2, is EPEVTQTPSHQVTQMGQEVILRCVPISNHLYFYWYRQILGQKVEFLVSFYNNEISEKSEIFDDQFSVERPDGSNFTLKIRSTKLEDSAMYFCASSSLRDSPNYGYTFGSGTRLTVV.

This clone showed up just once. This chain joins TRBV7-2 and TRBJ2-2, with D possibly matching TRBD1 (5 bases). Trimming shortened V by 5 bases and J by 0 bases, and 16 bases separated the two germline ends. This CDR3 comprises 17 residues. Per the germline V gene, CDR1 is SGHTA and CDR2 is FQGNSA. CDR3 region: CASSSRMTATNTGELFF. The CDR3 coding sequence is TGTGCCAGCAGCAGCCGCATGACAGCCACGAACACCGGGGAGCTGTTTTTT.